This T cell receptor (beta chain) was profiled in a study of regulatory T cells in long-lasting Graves disease. General study findings and limits: Persistent disease exhibited a predilection for TRBV28, TRBJ1-2 and TRBJ2-5.

Arm-PCR of CDR3 regions with iRepertoire HTBI primers generated TCR beta libraries. TCRdb re-derived calls from the multiplex PCR reads in MiXCR, one entry per CDR3 protein. This table has roughly 350,000 distinct CDR3 sequences, around 15% appearing once. This clonotype was detected many times. What it binds is unknown. Time point specified: newly diagnosed GD, antithyroid drugs for less than 3 months. Scientists built the TCR library using RNA that was extracted from PBMCs. This CDR3 has 15 amino acids. The J segment lost 0 bases and the V segment lost 7 bases, leaving 4 bases of the junction unmatched. Germline V CDR1 and CDR2: SQVTM, ANQGSEA. This sample was shared with a second study, whose subject was T cells in Graves' hyperthyroidism and ophthalmopathy.

The receptor's source is a woman younger than 35 with Graves disease. The chain carries TRBV29-1 and TRBJ2-2; 11 bases line up with TRBD2. Sample: peripheral blood mononuclear cells (PBMCs), taken at new diagnosis, from a patient treated with antithyroid drugs. This chain's CDR3 is CSAIAGGSNTGELFF. DNA for the CDR3: TGCAGCGCCATAGCGGGAGGGTCGAACACCGGGGAGCTGTTTTTT.